This TCR beta chain was profiled in a study of cytomegalovirus exposure and HLA in healthy donors (dated by TCRdb to about 2017). For context, the study as a whole: An earlier analysis of approximately 590 of the donors reported 250 to 300 Gb of sequence data and roughly 100 million unique TCR beta sequences from some 180 million T cells. An early release that covered some 630 HLA-typed donors contained approximately 300 gigabases of sequencing data and 85 million to 100 million unique TCR sequences. Of the roughly 400 genotyped donors, 65% to 90% were placed in the genetic ancestry cluster associated with self-reported Caucasian donors. The study was designed to test whether signatures of past pathogen exposure could be identified by cataloging public T cell receptors. Using immunosequencing, the study profiled T cell repertoires from approximately 700 subjects and related those repertoires to cytomegalovirus serostatus. A separate validation cohort of roughly 110 different subjects was used in addition to the roughly 670-subject first cohort. To predict cytomegalovirus infection status, the study brought together high-throughput TCR immunosequencing, statistical association of individual TCRs with disease status, and machine learning. A later analysis re-analyzed previously published TCR beta repertoires from roughly 630 donors and added high-resolution HLA genotyping to study TCR occurrence patterns. In the later analysis, no new phenotypic data were used to find candidate immune exposures; instead, reliance was placed on TCR beta sequences and their occurrence across donors. To decide whether each TCR beta V gene segment behaved as functional or pseudogenic, an earlier analysis of over 500 of the donors relied on high-throughput TCR beta sequencing. Alongside the repertoire data, information on donor age, sex, ethnicity and CMV serostatus was compiled. A later genetic analysis used genome-wide SNP genotypes for about three fifths of the 666 donors, treating that subset as a discovery cohort. All discovery cohort repertoires had been generated using a single sequencing platform. HLA typing included class I and class II loci at four-digit resolution. Typing coverage differed by locus: A, B, C, DRB1 and DQB1 were typed in roughly 620-630 donors, DQA1 in 500 to 550, DPA1 in over 600, and DPB1 in 472. About five DR-DQ haplotypes were handled as single units for association and clustering because linkage in the cohort was strong. Among 398 genotyped donors of the cohort, an average of 235,054 unique TCR beta nucleotide sequences were sequenced per donor, roughly 18% of them non-productive.

Sequences MDHEN (CDR1) and SYDVKM (CDR2) are obtained from the germline V gene. The CDR3 starts with the cysteine, ends with the phenylalanine, and has 16 residues. Only CDR3 DNA remains: 48 bases, in frame from the first base. For this chain, trimming is 4 bases at the V end and 2 bases at the J end, and the number of junction bases without a gene match is 7. Libraries were constructed by the immunoSEQ multiplex PCR assay. A mixture of 60 forward primers for TCR Vbeta segments and 13 reverse primers for TCR Jbeta segments was used in the multiplex PCR. A multiplex PCR assay on genomic DNA amplified the CDR3 region of rearranged TCR beta genes. The Illumina HiSeq System was used to sequence the amplified TCR beta libraries as 87-base-pair reads. The paper's data handling went like this. Across the 666 repertoires, a later analysis counted 60 million to 90 million unique TCR beta chains, 9 million to 14 million of which were shared by at least two donors. Raw reads were error-corrected and collapsed into unique sequences with a nearest-neighbor algorithm that merged closely related sequences to remove PCR and sequencing errors. Alignment of CDR3 sequences to IMGT reference sequences was used to assign V, D and J gene segments. For a sequence to be retained, at least a six-nucleotide match to both a V gene segment and a J gene segment was required. Rearrangements were classified as productive when the CDR3 lacked stop codons and remained in frame with V and J, and all other rearrangements were classified as non-productive. CDR3 was defined according to IMGT convention as the region running from the second conserved V-encoded cysteine to the conserved J-encoded phenylalanine. Sequences without an unambiguous match to a single V gene segment were excluded from the earlier analysis of several hundred of the donors. In an earlier analysis of some 590 of the donors, a V segment was called functional when productive rearrangements were above 56.7%, and segregating when the standard deviation between donors exceeded 5%. To diagnose cytomegalovirus status from the catalog of TCR beta chain sequences, a statistical classification framework was built. A later analysis assigned V and J genes by comparing TCR nucleotide sequences with IMGT/GENE-DB human TR gene sequences. A later analysis assigned CDR3 sequences and most-parsimonious VDJ recombination scenarios with the TCRdist pipeline. In a later analysis, each TCR beta chain was defined by its CDR3 amino acid sequence together with its V-gene family, and reads without a unique V-gene family were excluded. As a way to deal with suspected cross-contamination and a sequencing artifact, a later analysis dropped 592 nucleotide sequences that were highly shared and had low generation probability. A later analysis calculated a clonal expansion index for each public chain from normalized within-repertoire ranks of inferred template counts. In a later analysis, generation probabilities were computed with a VDJ recombination model fitted to out-of-frame rearrangements, and the resulting probabilities were checked against IGoR. In a later analysis, TCR-TCR, TCR-HLA and TCR-CMV co-occurrence was scored with hypergeometric tests, and a repertoire-size bias correction was applied to TCR pairs. In a later analysis, false discovery rates were estimated by permuting HLA or CMV assignments 20 times. In a later analysis, co-occurring TCRs were grouped using DBSCAN, and TCRdist sequence similarity was added for clustering within HLA-allele-positive subsets. For co-occurrence clustering, repertoires with fewer than 30,000 or more than 120,000 public chains were excluded, along with 5 or 6 repertoires with anomalous nucleotide sharing. The table comes from immuneACCESS by way of TCRdb, which keeps in-frame sequences with V and J called. Part of the clones is missing from these tables; in studies checked, under half for an unresolved V gene and the rest for unknown reasons. The DNA was the basis for D and trimming; V, J and clone size are from that table. The sample yields about 94,000 clones; roughly 80% were counted once. The ten largest clones take up approximately 6.4% of the sample.

The cohort was made up of several hundred healthy bone marrow donors. Cohort members were all nominally healthy when sampled, although unrecorded immune exposures were likely present. The donor was CMV seropositive and was included in the group of 270 or so seropositive cohort members. Every donor gave a peripheral blood sample, and the peripheral blood mononuclear cells from that sample were used for TCR beta sequencing. Genomic DNA extraction from the blood cell samples was performed with the Qiagen DNeasy Blood Extraction Kit. The paper as a whole reports these results and caveats: The presence/absence analyses assumed that sequencing depth was roughly uniform across donors, and that assumption may not be true. V-gene and J-gene trimming of TCR beta chains was associated with a missense DCLRE1C variant in a later genetic analysis, and the association was replicated in an independent cohort. Compared with equally common non-associated chains, HLA-associated TCR beta chains in a later analysis were more clonally expanded and had lower generation probabilities. Assigning TCR associations to individual alleles was difficult when HLA alleles, especially DR and DQ, strongly co-occurred. Cytomegalovirus status was reported to be diagnosed by the classifier with high specificity and sensitivity in both the original and validation cohorts. According to a later analysis, most CMV-associated TCR beta chains appeared to be HLA-restricted, and the HLA associations seemed to be driven largely by CMV exposure. While some public TCRs were present in many individuals, most TCR sequences turned up only very rarely across donors. In a later genetic analysis, fewer N-insertions in productive TCRs were reported among donors in an Asian-associated ancestry cluster than the roughly 640-donor mean. Because counts were too low, roughly 16 rarely observed V segments, including chromosome 9 orphons, were excluded from the earlier analysis of around 640 of the donors. Some IMGT-functional V segments, including TRBV6-2 and TRBV6-3, could not be told apart with the 87-base-pair reads, so those segments were excluded. Linkage disequilibrium might explain the correlated functional status among segregating V segments, but an unknown experimental factor could not be ruled out. Only TCR beta chains were sequenced in this cohort, and the absence of alpha or paired-chain data limited detectable features. A further reported finding was that TCR beta sequences accurately predicted the HLA-A and HLA-B alleles for most subjects in the first cohort. The authors suggested that the approach could potentially be generalized to other disease states and immunological phenotypes. In vitro tests confirmed that three of the cytomegalovirus-associated TCR beta chains recognize cytomegalovirus antigens. HLA typing was unavailable for some donors at each locus, so association tests used only the typed subset. A total of roughly 160 TCR beta chains were listed by the study as associated with cytomegalovirus. For the cohort, immune exposure information was limited to CMV serostatus. A cluster of highly shared sequence variants was judged likely to be a technical artifact of the sequencing pipeline. Broadly in line with IMGT annotations, most TCR beta V segments showed up in productive rearrangements about 87% or about 30% of the time in an earlier analysis of approximately 640 of the donors. Specific HLA alleles were associated with more than 15,000 TCR beta sequences at a false discovery rate of 0.05 in a later analysis. A later analysis reported that several top co-occurrence clusters appeared linked to parvovirus B19, influenza, CMV and Epstein-Barr virus. In a later analysis, TCR association rates were found to vary across HLA loci, with the most associated TCRs seen for DRB1 alleles and the fewest for HLA-C alleles.

With regard to this clone: Its antigen remains undetermined. No base qualities exist here, and no much larger clone lies one base off it.

Sequencing input: PBMCs. The rearrangement combines TRBV28 with TRBJ2-1; TRBD2 aligns with 8 central bases. The sequence derives from a man in his forties in good health and CMV-seropositive. The CDR3 in this case is CASSSPTSDAYNEQFF. The DNA sequence reads TGTGCCAGCAGTTCCCCGACTAGCGATGCCTACAATGAGCAGTTCTTC.